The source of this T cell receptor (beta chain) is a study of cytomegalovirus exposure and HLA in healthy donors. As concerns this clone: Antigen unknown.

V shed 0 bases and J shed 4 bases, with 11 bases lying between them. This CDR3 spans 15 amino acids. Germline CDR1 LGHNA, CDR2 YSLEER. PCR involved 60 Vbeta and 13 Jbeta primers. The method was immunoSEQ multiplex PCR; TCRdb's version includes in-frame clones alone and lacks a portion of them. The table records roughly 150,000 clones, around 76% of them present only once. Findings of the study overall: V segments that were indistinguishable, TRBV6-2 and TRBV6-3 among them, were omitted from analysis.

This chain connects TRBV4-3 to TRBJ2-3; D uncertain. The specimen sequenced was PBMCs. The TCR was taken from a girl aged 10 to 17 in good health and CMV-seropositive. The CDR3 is CASSQDWWAADTQYF. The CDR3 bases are TGCGCCAGCAGCCAAGATTGGTGGGCTGCAGATACGCAGTATTTT.